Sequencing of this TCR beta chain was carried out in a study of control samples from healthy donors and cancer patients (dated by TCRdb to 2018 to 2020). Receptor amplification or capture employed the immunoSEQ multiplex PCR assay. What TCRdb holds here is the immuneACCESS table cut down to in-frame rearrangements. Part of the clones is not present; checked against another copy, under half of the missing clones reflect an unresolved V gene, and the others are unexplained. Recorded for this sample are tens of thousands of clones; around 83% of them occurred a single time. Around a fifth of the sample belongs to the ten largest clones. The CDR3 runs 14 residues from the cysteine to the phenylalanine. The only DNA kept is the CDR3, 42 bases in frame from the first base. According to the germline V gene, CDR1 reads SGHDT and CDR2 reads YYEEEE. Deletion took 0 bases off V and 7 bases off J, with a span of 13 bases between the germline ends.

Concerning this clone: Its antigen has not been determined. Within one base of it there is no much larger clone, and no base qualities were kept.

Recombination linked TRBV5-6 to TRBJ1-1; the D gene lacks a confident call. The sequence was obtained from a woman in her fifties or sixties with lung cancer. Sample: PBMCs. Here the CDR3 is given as CASSLDPLSLEAFF. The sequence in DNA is TGTGCCAGCAGCTTGGACCCCCTTTCCCTTGAAGCTTTCTTT.